Only one count was recorded for the clone carrying this T cell receptor beta chain. Sequenced by immunoSEQ multiplex PCR; TCRdb stores in-frame clones only, minus some. The sample has about 45,000 clones, around 88% seen once. The sample originates from a study of PD-L1 blockade in urothelial cancer. Study as a whole: About nine tenths of the roughly 30 patients comprised males who had bladder-origin urothelial cancer.

Germline assignment: CDR1 MGHDK and CDR2 SYGVNS. Losses at the gene ends were 8 bases for V and 7 bases for J; bases not matched to a gene: 10. CDR3 length: 14 amino acids. Specimen: PBMCs, collected around atezolizumab (anti-PD-L1) treatment. The receptor's source is an elderly man with urothelial cancer. The chain has TRBV25-1 and TRBJ1-2; 10 positions agree with TRBD1. CDR3 amino acids: CASRRTGGVGGYTF. Written as DNA, the CDR3 is TGTGCCAGCCGAAGGACAGGGGGAGTTGGTGGCTACACCTTC.